These 21 T cell receptor beta chains originate from one sample sequenced in a study of shared clonotypes between healthy human individuals. CD45RO-negative, CCR7-selected cells formed the naive CD8 fraction, which excluded terminally differentiated effector memory CD45RA+ cells. Data came from immunoSEQ multiplex PCR; TCRdb stores just in-frame clones and leaves some out. Seen here are under 600,000 clones, 98% observed once, and the top ten hold 0.3%. Material: naive CD8+ T cells sorted from blood. These receptor sequences come from a man under 40 in good health.

The chain couples TRBV27 to TRBJ2-7; D may be TRBD2 (5 bases). CDR1 and CDR2 from the germline V gene are MNHEY and SMNVEV (reference sequence). This CDR3 is built from 15 residues. Trimming removed 4 bases from V and 3 bases from J, with 16 bases in between. CDR3 in amino acids: CASSYGRRAGYEQYF. In nucleotides, the CDR3 is TGTGCCAGCAGTTACGGACGCCGGGCGGGCTACGAGCAGTACTTC.

The chain uses TRBV28 and TRBJ2-7; TRBD2 agrees at 14 bases. The trim removed 6 bases at V and 2 bases at J, leaving 3 bases unmatched. This CDR3 is 15 amino acids long. The germline CDR1 and CDR2 sequences are MDHEN and SYDVKM. Written as DNA, the CDR3 is TGTGCCAGCAGAGAGACTAGCGGGAGGGCCTACGAGCAGTACTTC. The encoded protein is CASRETSGRAYEQYF.

The chain joins TRBV27 to TRBJ2-1; D is ambiguous. The CDR3 totals 14 residues. Trimming removed 5 bases at V and 0 bases at J, with 8 bases between. Germline values: CDR1 MNHEY, CDR2 SMNVEV (reference sequence). The CDR3 reads CASSPALSYNEQFF. Written as DNA, the CDR3 is TGTGCCAGCAGTCCGGCGCTCTCCTACAATGAGCAGTTCTTC.

V gene TRBV5-8 combines with J gene TRBJ2-2; TRBD1 might be the D (5 bases). CDR1 and CDR2 from the germline V gene are SGHTS and YDEGEE. Trimming shortened V by 2 bases and J by 3 bases, and 23 bases separated the two germline ends. This CDR3 is 19 amino acids long. This CDR3 reads CASSLTTFLSGLDTGELFF. CDR3 sequence (DNA): TGTGCCAGCAGCTTAACAACATTTTTGTCAGGGTTGGACACCGGGGAGCTGTTTTTT.

V and J are TRBV9 and TRBJ2-1; 14 nucleotides agree with TRBD2. CDR3 length equals 15 residues. Germline V gene sequence: CDR1 SGDLS, CDR2 YYNGEE. The J segment lost 8 bases and the V segment lost 0 bases, leaving 1 base of the junction unmatched. Written as DNA, the CDR3 is TGTGCCAGCAGCGTAGGGGGACTAGCGGGAGATGAGCAGTTCTTC. Translation: CASSVGGLAGDEQFF.

The CDR3 is CASNRFSDSDTQYF. In nucleotides, the CDR3 is TGTGCCAGCAACCGATTTAGCGATTCAGATACGCAGTATTTT. This chain joins TRBV14 and TRBJ2-3; D possibly corresponds to TRBD2 (5 bases). The CDR3 is 14 residues long. In germline, CDR1 is SGHDN, CDR2 FVKESK. V lost 7 bases, J lost 4 bases, and 15 bases lay in between.

This sequence joins TRBV27 and TRBJ2-7; 7 nucleotides agree with TRBD2. J was trimmed by 5 bases and V by 6 bases; bases with no gene match: 7. This CDR3 is 13 amino acids long. In germline, CDR1 is MNHEY, CDR2 SMNVEV (reference sequence). This CDR3 reads CASRFAGVHEQYF. The CDR3 DNA sequence: TGTGCCAGCAGGTTTGCGGGAGTCCACGAGCAGTACTTC.

This clone came up once. The DNA of the CDR3 is TGTGCCAGCAGCTTAGGGTTCTTTGCAGATACGCAGTATTTT. Protein: CASSLGFFADTQYF. The genes are TRBV27 and TRBJ2-3; D not resolved. V was cut by 6 bases and J by 4 bases, with 14 bases left in between. CDR3 length: 14 residues. Germline values: CDR1 MNHEY, CDR2 SMNVEV (reference sequence).

The J gene is TRBJ2-5, the V gene TRBV7-9; 7 bases align to TRBD1. Germline assignment: CDR1 SEHNR and CDR2 FQNEAQ (reference sequence). This CDR3 comprises 13 residues. V lost 8 bases, J lost 1 base, and 4 bases stayed unmatched. The CDR3 here is CASQGQLQETQYF. The CDR3 region has the DNA TGTGCCAGCCAGGGACAGCTCCAAGAGACCCAGTACTTC.

The CDR3 protein is CASSLVNPETQYF. CDR3 DNA: TGTGCCAGCAGCTTAGTTAACCCAGAGACCCAGTACTTC. The J gene is TRBJ2-5, the V gene TRBV7-2; the D is unclear. V lost 1 base to trimming and J lost 4 bases, with 7 bases between them. This CDR3 contains 13 residues. Germline CDR1 reads SGHTA; CDR2 reads FQGNSA.

The CDR3 protein is CAILKSRRPSYEQYF. CDR3 nucleotides: TGTGCCATCCTTAAATCACGGCGACCCTCCTACGAGCAGTACTTC. This chain connects TRBV2 to TRBJ2-7; D is uncertain. This CDR3 is built from 15 residues. V lost 10 bases to trimming and J lost 0 bases, with 19 bases between them. Per germline, CDR1 SNHLY and CDR2 FYNNEI.

The chain links TRBV5-1 to TRBJ2-7; D not resolved. The CDR3 has 14 amino acids. CDR1 is SGHRS, CDR2 YFSETQ, per germline. Trimming took off 0 bases at V and 0 bases at J, with 7 bases between the two ends. The CDR3 DNA reads TGCGCCAGCAGCTTGGAACAGAGCTCCTACGAGCAGTACTTC. Its protein is CASSLEQSSYEQYF.

The rearrangement uses TRBV19 and TRBJ2-7, with D unclear. CDR3 size: 15 residues. The germline CDR1 and CDR2 sequences are LNHDA and SQIVND (reference sequence). Trimming removed 4 bases at V and 0 bases at J, with 13 bases between. CDR3 nucleotides: TGTGCCAGTAGTAATAGAATCGCCGCCTCCTACGAGCAGTACTTC. The encoded protein is CASSNRIAASYEQYF. The whole variable domain, remainder taken from reference TRBV19 and TRBJ2-7, is DGGITQSPKYLFRKEGQNVTLSCEQNLNHDAMYWYRQDPGQGLRLIYYSQIVNDFQKGDIAEGYSVSREKKESFPLTVTSAQKNPTAFYLCASSNRIAASYEQYFGPGTRLTVT.

J is TRBJ2-3 and V is TRBV14; unclear D gene. V dropped 0 bases and J dropped 5 bases, with 12 bases sitting between them. Per the germline V gene, CDR1 is SGHDN and CDR2 is FVKESK. This CDR3 region has 15 residues. The CDR3 is CASSQDTLVIDTQYF. Here the CDR3 DNA reads TGTGCCAGCAGCCAAGATACCCTAGTAATAGATACGCAGTATTTT.

The CDR3 here is CASSQGSTEQYF. The CDR3 nucleotides read TGCGCCAGCAGCCAAGGTTCCACCGAGCAGTACTTC. The chain is built from TRBV4-1 and TRBJ2-7; D uncertain. Germline loops: CDR1 MGHRA, CDR2 YSYEKL. The CDR3 is 12 amino acids. V dropped 1 base and J dropped 6 bases, with 7 bases sitting between them.

The DNA for the CDR3 is TGCAGCGTTGAAGGAGACACCCGGGGGGATGAGCAGTTCTTC. As protein: CSVEGDTRGDEQFF. The chain links TRBV29-1 to TRBJ2-1; 7 nucleotides match TRBD2. This CDR3 has 14 amino acids. Germline trimming cut 1 base from V and 8 bases from J; bases unmatched to any gene: 8. In germline, CDR1 is SQVTM, CDR2 ANQGSEA.

This chain uses TRBV29-1 with TRBJ1-2; D remains ambiguous. Trimming shortened V by 4 bases and J by 2 bases, and 14 bases separated the two germline ends. Germline CDR1 and CDR2: SQVTM and ANQGSEA. The CDR3 is 14 residues long. The CDR3: CSVVGLGENYGYTF. The CDR3 nucleotides are TGCAGCGTTGTTGGGTTGGGTGAGAACTATGGCTACACCTTC.

This chain links TRBV9 with TRBJ1-2; 12 nucleotides match TRBD1. The CDR3 is made up of 16 amino acids. Trimming removed 3 bases from V and 7 bases from J; junction bases left unmatched: 10. Germline V CDR1 and CDR2: SGDLS, YYNGEE. DNA for the CDR3: TGTGCCAGCAGCGCTAGGCCGGGACAGGGGGCGCCTGGCTACACCTTC. It yields the protein CASSARPGQGAPGYTF. The variable domain in full, completed from reference TRBV9 and TRBJ1-2, reads DSGVTQTPKHLITATGQRVTLRCSPRSGDLSVYWYQQSLDQGLQFLIQYYNGEERAKGNILERFSAQQFPDLHSELNLSSLELGDSALYFCASSARPGQGAPGYTFGSGTRLTVV.

The chain is built from TRBV25-1 and TRBJ2-5; D is unresolved. Germline V gene data show CDR1 as MGHDK and CDR2 as SYGVNS. CDR3 length: 8 residues. The chain's CDR3 is CSGETQYF. The CDR3 region has the DNA TGTTCGGGAGAGACCCAGTACTTC.

Comment on this clone: Other nucleotide sequences from this sample produce the same CDR3. For the CDR3, the DNA is TGTGCCAGCAGCCCAGTAAACACCGGGGAGCTGTTTTTT. Protein sequence: CASSPVNTGELFF. The chain is built from TRBV11-2 and TRBJ2-2; D ambiguous. The germline gives CDR1 SGHAT, CDR2 FQNNGV. The CDR3 contains 13 residues. Trimming left V 5 bases short and J 2 bases short, with 6 bases between. Full variable domain (rest looked up from reference TRBV11-2 and TRBJ2-2): EAGVAQSPRYKIIEKRQSVAFWCNPISGHATLYWYQQILGQGPKLLIQFQNNGVVDDSQLPKDRFSAERLKGVDSTLKIQPAKLEDSAVYLCASSPVNTGELFFGEGSRLTVL.

J is TRBJ1-2 and V is TRBV27; possible D gene TRBD1, 6 bases. The CDR3 runs to 13 residues. The V and J ends lost 5 bases and 2 bases respectively, with 9 bases between them. CDR1 is MNHEY, CDR2 SMNVEV, per germline (reference sequence). The CDR3 DNA follows: TGTGCCAGCAGTGACGGGGGCAACTATGGCTACACCTTC. Protein product: CASSDGGNYGYTF.